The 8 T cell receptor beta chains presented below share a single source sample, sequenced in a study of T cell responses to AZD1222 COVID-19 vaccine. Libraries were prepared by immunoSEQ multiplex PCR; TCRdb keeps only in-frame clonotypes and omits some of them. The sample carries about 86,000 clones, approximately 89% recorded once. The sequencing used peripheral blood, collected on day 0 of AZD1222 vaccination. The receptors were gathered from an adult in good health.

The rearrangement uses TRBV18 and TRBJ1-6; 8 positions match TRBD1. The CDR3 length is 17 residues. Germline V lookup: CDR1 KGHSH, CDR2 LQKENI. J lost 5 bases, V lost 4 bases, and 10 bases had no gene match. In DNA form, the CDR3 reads TGTGCCAGCTCACTCAGCTGGACAGGGCAAGATAATTCACCCCTCCACTTT. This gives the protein CASSLSWTGQDNSPLHF.

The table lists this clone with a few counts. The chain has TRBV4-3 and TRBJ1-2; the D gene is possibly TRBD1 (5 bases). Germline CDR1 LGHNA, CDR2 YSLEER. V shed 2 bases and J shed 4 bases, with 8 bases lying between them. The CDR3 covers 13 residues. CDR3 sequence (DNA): TGCGCCAGCAGCCAATTTGACAGCTATGGCTACACCTTC. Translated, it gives CASSQFDSYGYTF.

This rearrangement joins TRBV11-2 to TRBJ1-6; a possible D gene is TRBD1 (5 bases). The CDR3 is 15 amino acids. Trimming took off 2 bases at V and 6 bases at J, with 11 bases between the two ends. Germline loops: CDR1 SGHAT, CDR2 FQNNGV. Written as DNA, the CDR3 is TGTGCCAGCAGCTTAAACCCTGGGACTAATTCACCCCTCCACTTT. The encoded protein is CASSLNPGTNSPLHF.

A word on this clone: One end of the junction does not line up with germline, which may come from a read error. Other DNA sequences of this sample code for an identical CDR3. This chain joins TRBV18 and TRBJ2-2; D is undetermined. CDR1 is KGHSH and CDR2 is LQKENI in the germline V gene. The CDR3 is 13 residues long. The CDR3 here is CASSPPNTGELFF. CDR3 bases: TGTGCCAGCTCACCACCGAATACCGGGGAGCTGTTTTTT.

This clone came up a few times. Here the CDR3 DNA reads TGTGCCAGCAGCGCCCTGCCCTCCCCGGGGGGTGATACGCAGTATTTT. It specifies CASSALPSPGGDTQYF. V usage is TRBV9 and J usage is TRBJ2-3; 7 bases align to TRBD2. Germline-derived CDR1 and CDR2 are SGDLS and YYNGEE. V shed 3 bases, J shed 6 bases, and the junction held 13 bases outside the gene matches. The CDR3 spans 16 residues.

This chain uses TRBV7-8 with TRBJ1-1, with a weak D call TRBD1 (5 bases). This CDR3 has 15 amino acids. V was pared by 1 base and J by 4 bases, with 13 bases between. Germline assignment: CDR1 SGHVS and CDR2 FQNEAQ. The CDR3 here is CASSLVSPQGTEAFF. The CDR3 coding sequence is TGTGCCAGCAGCTTAGTGTCCCCCCAGGGCACTGAAGCTTTCTTT.

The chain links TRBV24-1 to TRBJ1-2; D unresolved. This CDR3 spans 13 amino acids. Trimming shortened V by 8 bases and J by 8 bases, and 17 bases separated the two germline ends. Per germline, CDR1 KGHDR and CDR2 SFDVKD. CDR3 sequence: CATNLGQIQGYTF. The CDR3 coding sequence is TGTGCCACCAATTTAGGTCAGATTCAAGGCTACACCTTC.

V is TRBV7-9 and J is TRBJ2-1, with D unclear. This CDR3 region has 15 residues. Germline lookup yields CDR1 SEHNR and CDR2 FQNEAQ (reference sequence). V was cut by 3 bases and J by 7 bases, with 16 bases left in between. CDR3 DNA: TGTGCCAGCAGCTTGGCCAACTCGGCTACAAATGAGCAGTTCTTC. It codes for CASSLANSATNEQFF.